The 21 T cell receptor beta chains reported below all come from one sample, sequenced in a study of cytomegalovirus exposure and HLA in healthy donors (dated by TCRdb to about 2017). The method was the immunoSEQ multiplex PCR assay. The multiplex PCR relied on a mix of 60 forward primers for TCR Vbeta segments and 13 reverse primers for TCR Jbeta segments. TCRdb holds this immuneACCESS table with in-frame rearrangements only. Some clones are missing; in checked studies, unresolved V genes explain under half, and the rest has no known cause. The sample table holds some 150,000 clones, of which 65% to 85% were seen once. 1.3% to 1.5% of the sample rests with the top ten. The sequencing input was PBMCs. Receptor source: a man aged 60-69 years in good health and CMV-seronegative.

This clone occurred a few times. The CDR3 DNA is TGTGCCAGCAGCCCAGGGGGATCCTGGGAGACCCAGTACTTC. Its protein is CASSPGGSWETQYF. The chain is built from TRBV7-3 and TRBJ2-5; 7 bases align to TRBD1. Germline CDR1 and CDR2: SGHTA and FQGTGA. This CDR3 contains 14 residues. With 5 bases clipped from V and 5 bases from J, the junction kept 8 bases outside the gene matches.

In its sample, this clone was seen once. The chain uses TRBV29-1 and TRBJ2-5; 9 bases line up with TRBD2. The DNA matches TRBJ2-7 better at its end, which makes the J call doubtful. Germline loops: CDR1 SQVTM, CDR2 ANQGSEA. The CDR3 contains 15 residues. Here the CDR3 reads CSVGGGSGSPYEQYF. The CDR3 bases are TGCAGCGTTGGCGGGGGTAGCGGGAGTCCCTACGAGCAGTACTTC.

The genes are TRBV9 and TRBJ1-2; 7 bases are shared with TRBD1. Germline V gene sequence: CDR1 SGDLS, CDR2 YYNGEE. V shed 0 bases, J shed 7 bases, and the junction held 9 bases outside the gene matches. There are 15 residues in the CDR3. The DNA of the CDR3 is TGTGCCAGCAGCGTAGATTTGGCAGGGGGGATTGGCTACACCTTC. As protein: CASSVDLAGGIGYTF. Full variable domain (remainder filled in from reference TRBV9 and TRBJ1-2): DSGVTQTPKHLITATGQRVTLRCSPRSGDLSVYWYQQSLDQGLQFLIQYYNGEERAKGNILERFSAQQFPDLHSELNLSSLELGDSALYFCASSVDLAGGIGYTFGSGTRLTVV.

The chain uses TRBV11-3 and TRBJ2-1, with TRBD2 as a possible D gene (6 bases). V lost 3 bases to trimming and J lost 10 bases, with 10 bases between them. Germline CDR1 and CDR2: SGHNT and YENEEA. CDR3 length equals 12 residues. The CDR3 sequence is CASSLGGLEQFF. The DNA for the CDR3 is TGTGCCAGCAGCTTGGGGGGACTGGAGCAGTTCTTC.

The CDR3 loop is CASTPSGGRIEQYF. CDR3 sequence (DNA): TGTGCCAGCACCCCTAGCGGGGGGCGCATCGAGCAGTACTTC. The chain couples TRBV28 to TRBJ2-7, with 11 bases lining up with TRBD2. The V and J ends lost 7 bases and 6 bases, in that order; junction bases with no gene match: 8. In germline, CDR1 is MDHEN, CDR2 SYDVKM. The CDR3 runs 14 residues.

CDR3 DNA: TGTGCCAGCAGCGTAGGTTTAGCGGGAGGGCCAAATGAGCAGTTCTTC. Its translation: CASSVGLAGGPNEQFF. The gene calls are TRBV9 and TRBJ2-1, with TRBD2 identical over 11 bases. This CDR3 is 16 amino acids long. The germline gives CDR1 SGDLS, CDR2 YYNGEE. Trimming at V came to 0 bases and at J to 7 bases, leaving 6 bases not matched to a gene.

CDR3 bases: TGTGCCAGCAGCCGAGAAGACAGGGGCTACACCTTC. As protein: CASSREDRGYTF. This chain uses TRBV11-2 with TRBJ1-2; a possible D gene is TRBD1 (6 bases). The CDR3 covers 12 residues. CDR1 and CDR2 from the germline V gene are SGHAT and FQNNGV. Between the trimmed V and J ends, which lost 5 bases and 8 bases, there was a span of 12 bases.

The chain has TRBV5-4 and TRBJ1-1, with 7 positions matching TRBD1. V was clipped by 4 bases and J by 0 bases; unmatched bases: 6. The CDR3 sequence is 15 residues long. Looked up from germline, CDR1 is SGHNT and CDR2 is YYREEE (reference sequence). The CDR3 spells CASSPRGNLNTEAFF. CDR3 in DNA: TGTGCCAGCAGCCCCAGGGGGAATTTGAACACTGAAGCTTTCTTT.

The chain couples TRBV6-5 to TRBJ2-4; D is undetermined. CDR3 size: 15 residues. Germline-derived CDR1 and CDR2 are MNHEY and SVGAGI. Trimming stripped 2 bases from V and 6 bases from J, with 14 bases between. The CDR3 is CASSYTRDRGNIQYF. The CDR3 bases are TGTGCCAGCAGTTACACCCGCGATCGCGGAAACATTCAGTACTTC.

The chain employs TRBV4-3 and TRBJ2-1; tentative D call: TRBD1 (5 bases). V dropped 0 bases and J dropped 4 bases, with 13 bases sitting between them. The CDR3 loop spans 16 amino acids. Germline V gene data show CDR1 as LGHNA and CDR2 as YSLEER. The CDR3 spells CASSQDVRADYNEQFF. The CDR3 nucleotides are TGCGCCAGCAGCCAAGATGTCAGGGCAGATTACAATGAGCAGTTCTTC.

The chain couples TRBV27 to TRBJ2-6; 7 bases agree with TRBD1. This CDR3 contains 15 residues. The germline V gene has CDR1 MNHEY and CDR2 SMNVEV (reference sequence). Trimming took 3 bases from V and 2 from J; bases not matched to a gene: 1. The CDR3 DNA follows: TGTGCCAGCAGTTTCGGACAGGCTGGGGCCAACGTCCTGACTTTC. The encoded protein is CASSFGQAGANVLTF.

The rearrangement uses TRBV5-4 and TRBJ2-3, with 8 bases that match TRBD1. The CDR3 covers 18 residues. V lost 4 bases, J lost 3 bases, and 16 bases stayed unmatched. The V gene's germline CDR1 is SGHNT and CDR2 YYREEE (reference sequence). The CDR3 region is CASSPGAARGPPTDTQYF. As DNA, the CDR3 is TGTGCCAGCAGCCCGGGGGCTGCCAGGGGGCCGCCGACAGATACGCAGTATTTT. The entire variable domain, with the rest obtained from reference TRBV5-4 and TRBJ2-3, is as follows: ETGVTQSPTHLIKTRGQQVTLRCSSQSGHNTVSWYQQALGQGPQFIFQYYREEENGRGNFPPRFSGLQFPNYSSELNVNALELDDSALYLCASSPGAARGPPTDTQYFGPGTRLTVL.

The CDR3 reads CASSVGRGGRYEQYF. The CDR3 region has the DNA TGTGCCAGCAGCGTAGGGCGGGGGGGCCGATACGAGCAGTACTTC. The chain has TRBV9 and TRBJ2-7; TRBD2 matches at 9 bases. Looked up from germline, CDR1 is SGDLS and CDR2 is YYNGEE. V lost 0 bases, J lost 4 bases, and 5 bases stayed unmatched. CDR3 length equals 15 residues.

The CDR3 DNA reads TGTGCCAGCAGTTTTGGACAAGAAGGTGAAAAACTGTTTTTT. Translation gives CASSFGQEGEKLFF. This chain links TRBV6-5 with TRBJ1-4, with D perhaps TRBD1 (5 bases). Germline values: CDR1 MNHEY, CDR2 SVGAGI. Deletions cut 4 bases from V and 7 bases from J, with 13 bases between. CDR3 length: 14 amino acids.

This chain connects TRBV2 to TRBJ1-4; D call uncertain. CDR1 and CDR2 from the germline V gene are SNHLY and FYNNEI. The CDR3 totals 12 residues. V lost 4 bases to trimming and J lost 8 bases, with 8 bases between them. CDR3 in amino acids: CASSATGEKLFF. The CDR3 nucleotides read TGTGCCAGCAGTGCGACCGGGGAAAAACTGTTTTTT.

This chain links TRBV7-9 with TRBJ2-3; TRBD2 matches at 7 bases. The ends lost 4 bases at V and 4 bases at J; junction bases unmatched: 5. In germline, CDR1 is SEHNR, CDR2 FQNEAQ (reference sequence). The CDR3 covers 14 residues. CDR3 sequence (DNA): TGTGCCAGCAGCTCTGTGGGGAGGGCAGATACGCAGTATTTT. It translates to CASSSVGRADTQYF.

V usage is TRBV7-8 and J usage is TRBJ2-7; D possibly corresponds to TRBD1 (6 bases). V was trimmed by 1 base and J by 0 bases, leaving 16 bases between them. The CDR3 totals 17 residues. Germline CDR1 is SGHVS and CDR2 is FQNEAQ. The DNA for the CDR3 is TGTGCCAGCAGCTTAGGGTTAGTGTGGGGGCTCTCCTACGAGCAGTACTTC. Translation: CASSLGLVWGLSYEQYF.

The V call is TRBV19, the J call TRBJ2-7; 7 positions match TRBD1. CDR1 and CDR2 from the germline V gene are LNHDA and SQIVND (reference sequence). Losses at the gene ends were 9 bases for V and 3 bases for J; bases not matched to a gene: 11. This CDR3 is built from 14 residues. CDR3 in DNA: TGTGCCAGCGCCAATACAGGGGACATCTACGAGCAGTACTTC. Protein sequence: CASANTGDIYEQYF.

The chain has TRBV6-6 and TRBJ1-2; tentative D call: TRBD1 (5 bases). V lost 5 bases and J 4 bases, leaving 8 bases between the germline ends. From germline, CDR1 is MNHNY and CDR2 SVGAGI (reference sequence). This CDR3 is 12 amino acids long. As DNA, the CDR3 is TGTGCCAGCAGTGGGGCGGTCTATGGCTACACCTTC. Its translation: CASSGAVYGYTF.

V is TRBV6-5 and J is TRBJ1-5; D unclear. The CDR3 sequence is 14 residues long. V was pared by 0 bases and J by 7 bases, with 10 bases between. Per germline, CDR1 MNHEY and CDR2 SVGAGI. The CDR3 here is CASSYSIGGQPQHF. In nucleotides, the CDR3 is TGTGCCAGCAGTTACTCGATTGGAGGACAGCCCCAGCATTTT.

Turning to this clone: The same CDR3 is also encoded by other DNA sequences in this sample. This chain links TRBV25-1 with TRBJ2-5; TRBD2 matches 13 bases. The CDR3 is made up of 17 amino acids. The germline V gene has CDR1 MGHDK and CDR2 SYGVNS. The trim removed 2 bases at V and 5 bases at J, leaving 8 bases unmatched. The CDR3 region has the DNA TGTGCCAGCAGTGAACAGGGACTAGCGGGATGGGGGGAGACCCAGTACTTC. Translated: CASSEQGLAGWGETQYF.